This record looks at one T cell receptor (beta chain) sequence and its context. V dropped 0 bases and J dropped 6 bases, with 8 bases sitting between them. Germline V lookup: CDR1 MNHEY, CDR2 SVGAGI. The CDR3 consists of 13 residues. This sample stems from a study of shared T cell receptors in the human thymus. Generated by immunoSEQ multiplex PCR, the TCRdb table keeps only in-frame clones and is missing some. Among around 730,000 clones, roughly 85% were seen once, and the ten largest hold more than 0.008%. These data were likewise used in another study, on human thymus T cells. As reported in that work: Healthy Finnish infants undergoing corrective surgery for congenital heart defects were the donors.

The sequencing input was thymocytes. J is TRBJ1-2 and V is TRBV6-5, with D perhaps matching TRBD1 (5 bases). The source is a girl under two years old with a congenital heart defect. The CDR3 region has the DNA TGTGCCAGCAGTTACTCATCAGGGAATGGCTACACCTTC. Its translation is CASSYSSGNGYTF.